Detailed here is one T cell receptor beta chain. Germline trimming cut 4 bases from V and 7 bases from J; bases unmatched to any gene: 14. Germline CDR1 is SGHRS and CDR2 is YFSETQ. The CDR3 has 15 amino acids. Alongside a J-beta primer mix, a sample-barcoded 5' primer served in a second PCR lasting roughly 7 to 11 cycles. MiXCR was run by TCRdb on the 5' RACE reads, yielding one entry per CDR3 protein. The table includes 1.5 million to 1.9 million distinct CDR3 sequences, roughly 43% detected once. The data were obtained in a study of blood T cells in healthy people across ages. The rearrangement links TRBV5-1 to TRBJ2-7, with 7 bases matching TRBD1. Material for sequencing was blood. This clonotype originated in a young woman in good health. Here the CDR3 reads CASSVGDSSYNEQYF. For the CDR3, the DNA is TGCGCCAGCAGCGTAGGGGACAGCTCCTACAATGAGCAGTACTTC.